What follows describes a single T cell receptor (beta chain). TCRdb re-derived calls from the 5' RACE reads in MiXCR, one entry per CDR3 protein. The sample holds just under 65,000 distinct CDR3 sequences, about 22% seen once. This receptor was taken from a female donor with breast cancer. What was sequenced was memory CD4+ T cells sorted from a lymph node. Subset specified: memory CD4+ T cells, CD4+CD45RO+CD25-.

The CDR3 here is CASSQGLAVTGELFF. In DNA form, the CDR3 reads TGCGCCAGCAGCCAGGGACTAGCGGTCACCGGGGAGCTGTTTTTT. The gene calls are TRBV4-3 and TRBJ2-2; 11 bases agree with TRBD2. The CDR3 loop spans 15 amino acids. Germline-derived CDR1 and CDR2 are LGHNA and YSLEER. J gave up 4 bases and V 3 bases, and 1 base lay outside the gene matches.